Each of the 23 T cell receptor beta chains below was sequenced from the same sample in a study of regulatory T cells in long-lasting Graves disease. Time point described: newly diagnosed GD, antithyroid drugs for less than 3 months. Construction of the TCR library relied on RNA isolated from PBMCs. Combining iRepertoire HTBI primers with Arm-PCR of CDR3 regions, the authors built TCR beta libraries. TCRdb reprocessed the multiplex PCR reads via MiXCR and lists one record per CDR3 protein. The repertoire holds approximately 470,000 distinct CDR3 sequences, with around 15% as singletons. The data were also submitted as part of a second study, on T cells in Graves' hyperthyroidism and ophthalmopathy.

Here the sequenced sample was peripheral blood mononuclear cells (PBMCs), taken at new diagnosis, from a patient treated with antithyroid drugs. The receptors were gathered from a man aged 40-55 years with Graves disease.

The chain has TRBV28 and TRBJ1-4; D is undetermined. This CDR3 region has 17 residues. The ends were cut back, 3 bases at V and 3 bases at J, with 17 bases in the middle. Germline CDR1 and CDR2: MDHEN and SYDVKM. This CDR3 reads CASSLSGFGLSNEKLFF. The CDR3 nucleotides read TGTGCCAGCAGTTTGTCGGGTTTTGGTCTTTCTAATGAAAAACTGTTTTTT.

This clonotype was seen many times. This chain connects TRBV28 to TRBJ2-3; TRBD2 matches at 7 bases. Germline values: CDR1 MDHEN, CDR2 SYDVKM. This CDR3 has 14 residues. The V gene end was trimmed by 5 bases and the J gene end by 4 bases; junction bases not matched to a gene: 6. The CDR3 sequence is CASSPLAEADTQYF. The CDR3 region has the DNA TGTGCCAGCAGTCCCCTAGCGGAGGCAGATACGCAGTATTTT. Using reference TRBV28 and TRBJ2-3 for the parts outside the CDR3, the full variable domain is DVKVTQSSRYLVKRTGEKVFLECVQDMDHENMFWYRQDPGLGLRLIYFSYDVKMKEKGDIPEGYSVSREKKERFSLILESASTNQTSMYLCASSPLAEADTQYFGPGTRLTVL.

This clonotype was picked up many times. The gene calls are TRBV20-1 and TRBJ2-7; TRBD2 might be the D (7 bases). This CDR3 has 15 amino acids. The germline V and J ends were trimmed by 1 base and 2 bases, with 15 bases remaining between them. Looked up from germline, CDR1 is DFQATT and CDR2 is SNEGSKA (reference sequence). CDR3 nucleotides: TGCAGTGCTAGAGTAGGGGGAGGGGGTGCCTACGAGCAGTACTTC. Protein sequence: CSARVGGGGAYEQYF.

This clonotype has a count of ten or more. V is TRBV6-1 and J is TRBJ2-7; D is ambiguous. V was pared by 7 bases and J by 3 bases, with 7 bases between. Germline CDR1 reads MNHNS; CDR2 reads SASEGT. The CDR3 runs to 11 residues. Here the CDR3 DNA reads TGTGCCAGCACGGGTAACTACGAGCAGTACTTC. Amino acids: CASTGNYEQYF.

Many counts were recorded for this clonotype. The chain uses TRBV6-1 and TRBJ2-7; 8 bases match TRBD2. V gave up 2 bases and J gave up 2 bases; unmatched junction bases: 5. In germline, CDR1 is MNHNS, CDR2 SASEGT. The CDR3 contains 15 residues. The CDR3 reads CASSELSGGTYEQYF. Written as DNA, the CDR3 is TGTGCCAGCAGTGAATTAAGCGGGGGAACCTACGAGCAGTACTTC.

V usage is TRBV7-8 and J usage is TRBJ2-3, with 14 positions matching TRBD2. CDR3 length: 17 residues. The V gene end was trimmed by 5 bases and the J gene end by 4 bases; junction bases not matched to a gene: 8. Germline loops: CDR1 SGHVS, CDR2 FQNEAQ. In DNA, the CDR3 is TGTGCCAGCAGCGCCTCGACTAGCGGGAGGGGGTCAGATACGCAGTATTTT. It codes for CASSASTSGRGSDTQYF.

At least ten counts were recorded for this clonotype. CDR3 sequence: CASSSAGLYPDTQYF. The CDR3 DNA sequence: TGTGCCAGCAGTTCCGCGGGGCTTTATCCAGATACGCAGTATTTT. The chain carries TRBV28 and TRBJ2-3, with a tentative D call TRBD2 (6 bases). Germline CDR1 and CDR2: MDHEN and SYDVKM. Trimming took 4 bases from V and 4 from J, leaving 15 bases between them. The CDR3 loop spans 15 amino acids.

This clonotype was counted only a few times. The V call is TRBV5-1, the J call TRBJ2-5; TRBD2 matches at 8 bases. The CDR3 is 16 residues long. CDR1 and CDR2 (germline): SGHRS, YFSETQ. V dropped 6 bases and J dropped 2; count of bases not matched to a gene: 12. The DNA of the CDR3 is TGCGCCAGCAAACCCTCTGCGGGGGGTAAACAAGAGACCCAGTACTTC. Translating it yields CASKPSAGGKQETQYF.

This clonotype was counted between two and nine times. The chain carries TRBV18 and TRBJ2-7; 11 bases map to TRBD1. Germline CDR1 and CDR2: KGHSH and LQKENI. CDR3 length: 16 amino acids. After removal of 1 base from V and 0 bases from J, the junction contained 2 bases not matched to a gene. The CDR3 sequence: CASSPLGTGGSYEQYF. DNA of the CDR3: TGTGCCAGCTCACCACTGGGGACAGGGGGCTCCTACGAGCAGTACTTC. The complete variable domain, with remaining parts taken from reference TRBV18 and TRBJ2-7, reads NAGVMQNPRHLVRRRGQEARLRCSPMKGHSHVYWYRQLPEEGLKFMVYLQKENIIDESGMPKERFSAEFPKEGPSILRIQQVVRGDSAAYFCASSPLGTGGSYEQYFGPGTRLTVT.

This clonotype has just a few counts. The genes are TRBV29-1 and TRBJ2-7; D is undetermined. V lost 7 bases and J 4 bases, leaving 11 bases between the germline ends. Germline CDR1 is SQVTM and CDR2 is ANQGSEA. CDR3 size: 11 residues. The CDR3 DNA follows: TGCAGCGCGGCTAGTCGTTACGAGCAGTACTTC. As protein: CSAASRYEQYF.

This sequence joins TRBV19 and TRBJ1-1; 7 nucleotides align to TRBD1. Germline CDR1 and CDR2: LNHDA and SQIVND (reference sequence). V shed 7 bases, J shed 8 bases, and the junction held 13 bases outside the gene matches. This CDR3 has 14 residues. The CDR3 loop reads CASMDIPIRGEAFF. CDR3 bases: TGTGCCAGTATGGATATACCAATCAGGGGGGAAGCTTTCTTT. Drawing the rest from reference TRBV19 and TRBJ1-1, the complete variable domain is DGGITQSPKYLFRKEGQNVTLSCEQNLNHDAMYWYRQDPGQGLRLIYYSQIVNDFQKGDIAEGYSVSREKKESFPLTVTSAQKNPTAFYLCASMDIPIRGEAFFGQGTRLTVV.

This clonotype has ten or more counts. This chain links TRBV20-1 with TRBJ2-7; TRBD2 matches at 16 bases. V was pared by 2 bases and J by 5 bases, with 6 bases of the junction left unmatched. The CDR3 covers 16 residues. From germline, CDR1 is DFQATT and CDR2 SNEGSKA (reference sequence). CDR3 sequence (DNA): TGCAGTGCTAGACCGGGACTAGCGGGAGGGCCCCACGAGCAGTACTTC. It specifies CSARPGLAGGPHEQYF.

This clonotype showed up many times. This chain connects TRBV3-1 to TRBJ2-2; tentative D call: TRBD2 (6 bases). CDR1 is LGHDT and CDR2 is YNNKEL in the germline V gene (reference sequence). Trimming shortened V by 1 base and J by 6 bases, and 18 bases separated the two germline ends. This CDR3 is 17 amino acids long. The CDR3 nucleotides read TGTGCCAGCAGCCAAGTCTGGTTAAAACTAGCTCCCGGGGAGCTGTTTTTT. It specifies CASSQVWLKLAPGELFF.

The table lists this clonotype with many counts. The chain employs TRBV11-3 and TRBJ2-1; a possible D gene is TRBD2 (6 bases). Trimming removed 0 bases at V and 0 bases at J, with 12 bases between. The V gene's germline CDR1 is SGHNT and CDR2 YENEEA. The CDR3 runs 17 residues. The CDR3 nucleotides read TGTGCCAGCAGCTTAGATCTTGGCGGGAACTCCTACAATGAGCAGTTCTTC. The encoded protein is CASSLDLGGNSYNEQFF.

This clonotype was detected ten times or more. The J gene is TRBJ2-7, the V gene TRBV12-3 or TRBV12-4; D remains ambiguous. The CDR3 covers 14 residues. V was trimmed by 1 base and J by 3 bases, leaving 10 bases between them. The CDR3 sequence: CASSLVTQGYEQYF. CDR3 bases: TGTGCCAGCAGTTTAGTGACCCAAGGCTACGAGCAGTACTTC.

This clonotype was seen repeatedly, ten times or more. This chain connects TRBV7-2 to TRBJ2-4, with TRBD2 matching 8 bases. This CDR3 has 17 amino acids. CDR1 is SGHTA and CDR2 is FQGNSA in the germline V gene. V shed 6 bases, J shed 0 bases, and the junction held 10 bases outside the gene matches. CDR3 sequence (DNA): TGTGCCAGCAGTTCGCGGGGGGAGAGCAGAGCCAAAAACATTCAGTACTTC. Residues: CASSSRGESRAKNIQYF.

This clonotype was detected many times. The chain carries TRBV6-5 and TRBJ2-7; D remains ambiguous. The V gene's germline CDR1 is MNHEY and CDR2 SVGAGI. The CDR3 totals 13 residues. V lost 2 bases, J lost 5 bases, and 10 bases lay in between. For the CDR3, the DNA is TGTGCCAGCAGTTACACGCCGGGCCACGAGCAGTACTTC. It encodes CASSYTPGHEQYF.

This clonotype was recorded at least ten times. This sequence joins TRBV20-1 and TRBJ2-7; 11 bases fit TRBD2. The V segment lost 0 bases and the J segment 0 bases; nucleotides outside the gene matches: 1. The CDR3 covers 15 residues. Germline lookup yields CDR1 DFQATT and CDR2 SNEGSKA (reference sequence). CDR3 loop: CSARDSGRDSYEQYF. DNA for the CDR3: TGCAGTGCTAGAGATAGCGGGAGGGACTCCTACGAGCAGTACTTC.

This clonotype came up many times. CDR3 protein: CASSLTRDLGDTQYF. CDR3 nucleotide sequence: TGTGCCAGCAGCTTAACGAGGGATTTGGGAGATACGCAGTATTTT. V usage is TRBV7-3 and J usage is TRBJ2-3, with D perhaps matching TRBD2 (5 bases). V lost 0 bases and J lost 5, with 12 bases in between. CDR1 SGHTA and CDR2 FQGTGA come from the germline V gene. The CDR3 has 15 residues. Full variable domain (missing parts from reference TRBV7-3 and TRBJ2-3): GAGVSQTPSNKVTEKGKYVELRCDPISGHTALYWYRQSLGQGPEFLIYFQGTGAADDSGLPNDRFFAVRPEGSVSTLKIQRTERGDSAVYLCASSLTRDLGDTQYFGPGTRLTVL.

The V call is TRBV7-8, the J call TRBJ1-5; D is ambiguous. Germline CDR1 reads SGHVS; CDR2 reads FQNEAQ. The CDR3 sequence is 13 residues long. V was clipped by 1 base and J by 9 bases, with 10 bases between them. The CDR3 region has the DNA TGTGCCAGCAGCTTAGGGGCGCCCAGGCCCCAGCATTTT. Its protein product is CASSLGAPRPQHF.

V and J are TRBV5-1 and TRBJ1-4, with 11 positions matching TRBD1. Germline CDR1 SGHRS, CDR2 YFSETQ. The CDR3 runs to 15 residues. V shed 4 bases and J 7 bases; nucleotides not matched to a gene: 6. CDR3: CASSGRTGGFEKLFF. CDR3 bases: TGCGCCAGCAGCGGGCGGACAGGGGGCTTTGAAAAACTGTTTTTT. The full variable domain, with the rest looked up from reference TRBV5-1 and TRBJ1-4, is KAGVTQTPRYLIKTRGQQVTLSCSPISGHRSVSWYQQTPGQGLQFLFEYFSETQRNKGNFPGRFSGRQFSNSRSEMNVSTLELGDSALYLCASSGRTGGFEKLFFGSGTQLSVL.

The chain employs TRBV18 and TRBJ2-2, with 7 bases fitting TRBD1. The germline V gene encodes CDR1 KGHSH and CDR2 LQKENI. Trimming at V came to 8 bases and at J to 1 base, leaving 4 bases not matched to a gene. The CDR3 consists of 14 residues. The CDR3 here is CASQGQLNTGELFF. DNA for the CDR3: TGTGCCAGCCAGGGACAGTTGAACACCGGGGAGCTGTTTTTT.

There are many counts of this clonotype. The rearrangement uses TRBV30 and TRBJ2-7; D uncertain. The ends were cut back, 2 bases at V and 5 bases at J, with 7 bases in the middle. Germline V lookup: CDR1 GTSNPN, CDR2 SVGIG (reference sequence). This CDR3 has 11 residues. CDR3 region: CAWSWMDEQYF. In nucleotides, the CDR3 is TGTGCCTGGAGTTGGATGGACGAGCAGTACTTC. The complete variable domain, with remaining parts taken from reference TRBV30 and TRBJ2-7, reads SQTIHQWPATLVQPVGSPLSLECTVEGTSNPNLYWYRQAAGRGLQLLFYSVGIGQISSEVPQNLSASRPQDRQFILSSKKLLLSDSGFYLCAWSWMDEQYFGPGTRLTVT.